This T cell receptor beta chain is from a study of Ad26.COV2.S vaccination and SARS-CoV-2 variants. Sequencing used immunoSEQ multiplex PCR; TCRdb keeps in-frame clones, though not all of them. The data contain roughly 300,000 clones, around 88% of them seen just once; the ten biggest clones take up roughly 5%. Treatment given: some 20 received Ad26.COV2.S at low or high dose, single or two shots; several received placebo; per-sample allocation not given. Collection of the samples took place on day 63 after the first injection of vaccine or placebo. Germline-derived CDR1 and CDR2 are MGHRA and YSYEKL. The CDR3 runs to 16 residues. V gave up 4 bases and J gave up 4 bases; unmatched junction bases: 5.

Sequenced here: peripheral blood, sampled in a trial of Ad26.COV2.S vaccine versus placebo. This TCR derives from a person aged 18-60 years who received the Ad26.COV2.S COVID-19 vaccine or a placebo. The chain has TRBV4-1 and TRBJ2-1, with 12 bases aligning to TRBD1. CDR3 sequence reads: CASSPRDRGQYNEQFF. For the CDR3, the DNA is TGCGCCAGCAGCCCCCGGGACAGGGGGCAGTACAATGAGCAGTTCTTC.